This T cell receptor beta chain was documented in a study of long-term antiretroviral therapy in people with HIV. This was the immunoSEQ v3.0 assay at survey level. TCRdb keeps only in-frame clones here, not all; method: immunoSEQ multiplex PCR. The repertoire holds tens of thousands of clones, 95% seen once, with 3% to 4% in the top ten. V was cut by 3 bases and J by 6 bases, with 13 bases left in between. This CDR3 is built from 13 residues. Germline V lookup: CDR1 SGHRS, CDR2 YFSETQ. V is TRBV5-1 and J is TRBJ2-7; D perhaps matches TRBD1 (6 bases). The clonotype was recovered from a man aged 50 or older with HIV. The sequences come from unsorted PBMCs, collected 5.3 years after starting antiretroviral therapy. The CDR3 is CASSSATGPEQYF. For the CDR3, the DNA is TGCGCCAGCAGCTCCGCCACAGGGCCCGAGCAGTACTTC.